These T cell receptor beta chains were read from a single sample in a study of beta chain features in type 1 diabetes. Sequencing was performed with immunoSEQ multiplex PCR; in TCRdb, only in-frame clones are kept and a portion is missing. The sample has about 260,000 clones, approximately 20% seen once. Sample: naive CD4+ T cells from blood. All receptors come from a middle-aged woman with type 1 diabetes. CDR3s include the opening cysteine and the closing phenylalanine or tryptophan. The order of the fields is J gene, clone size, D gene, V gene, CDR3 protein, CDR3 DNA. A D gene is named only where the DNA matches it firmly. A clone size is listed for some rows: how often the clone was seen (once, few, many), or a class if it is expanded.

J: TRBJ2-4; size: .; D: TRBD1; V: TRBV2; CDR3: CASINRGNIQYF; DNA: TGTGCCAGCATTAACAGGGGAAACATTCAGTACTTC
J: TRBJ2-7; size: .; D: TRBD1; V: TRBV19; CDR3: CASSRIGDREDREQYF; DNA: TGTGCCAGTAGTCGGATAGGGGACAGGGAGGATCGCGAGCAGTACTTC
J: TRBJ1-2; size: .; D: .; V: TRBV20-1; CDR3: CSAAATYGYTF; DNA: TGCAGTGCCGCGGCGACCTATGGCTACACCTTC
J: TRBJ2-7; size: few; D: .; V: TRBV11-3; CDR3: CASSLYQDSYEQYF; DNA: TGTGCCAGCAGCTTATACCAAGACTCTTACGAGCAGTACTTC
J: TRBJ1-3; size: few; D: .; V: TRBV28; CDR3: CASSFPLGTGNTIYF; DNA: TGTGCCAGCAGTTTCCCTCTAGGCACTGGAAACACCATATATTTT
J: TRBJ2-3; size: few; D: TRBD2; V: TRBV29-1; CDR3: CSVEPSGRALQYF; DNA: TGCAGCGTCGAACCTAGCGGGAGGGCCTTGCAGTATTTT
J: TRBJ1-5; size: .; D: .; V: TRBV2; CDR3: CASKLQGDNQPQHF; DNA: TGTGCCAGCAAGTTACAGGGCGATAATCAGCCCCAGCATTTT
J: TRBJ2-6; size: few; D: .; V: TRBV13; CDR3: CASSLGSPPGANVLTF; DNA: TGTGCCAGCAGCTTAGGAAGCCCTCCTGGGGCCAACGTCCTGACTTTC
J: TRBJ1-1; size: .; D: .; V: TRBV7-9; CDR3: CASSLSGGTEAFF; DNA: TGTGCCAGCAGCTTATCCGGGGGGACTGAAGCTTTCTTT
J: TRBJ2-3; size: .; D: .; V: TRBV28; CDR3: CASSLSPQDTQYF; DNA: TGTGCCAGCAGTTTATCCCCCCAAGATACGCAGTATTTT
J: TRBJ2-6; size: .; D: .; V: TRBV5-1; CDR3: CASSQAGSGANVLTF; DNA: TGCGCCAGCAGCCAGGCGGGCTCTGGGGCCAACGTCCTGACTTTC
J: TRBJ2-3; size: few; D: TRBD2; V: TRBV5-1; CDR3: CASSLEGTSGEGSYF; DNA: TGCGCCAGCAGCTTGGAGGGGACTAGCGGAGAGGGGAGCTATTTT
J: TRBJ2-5; size: few; D: .; V: TRBV20-1; CDR3: CSARGQETQYF; DNA: TGCAGTGCTCGAGGGCAGGAGACCCAGTACTTC
J: TRBJ1-2; size: .; D: TRBD1; V: TRBV28; CDR3: CASSTTGGSNYGYTF; DNA: TGTGCCAGCAGTACCACAGGGGGCTCTAACTATGGCTACACCTTC
J: TRBJ1-4; size: .; D: TRBD1; V: TRBV29-1; CDR3: CSARRDSTNEKLFF; DNA: TGCAGCGCAAGACGGGACAGTACTAATGAAAAACTGTTTTTT
J: TRBJ1-3; size: few; D: TRBD1; V: TRBV4-3; CDR3: CASSHGQGATGNTIYF; DNA: TGCGCCAGCAGCCACGGACAGGGAGCGACGGGAAACACCATATATTTT
J: TRBJ2-3; size: .; D: .; V: TRBV15; CDR3: CATSRDGGRTDTQYF; DNA: TGTGCCACCAGCAGAGACGGTGGGAGAACAGATACGCAGTATTTT
J: TRBJ2-5; size: .; D: .; V: TRBV9; CDR3: CASSVDGTLYQETQYF; DNA: TGTGCCAGCAGCGTAGACGGGACACTGTACCAAGAGACCCAGTACTTC
J: TRBJ2-3; size: .; D: TRBD2; V: TRBV6-5; CDR3: CATKKRGDGRDTQYF; DNA: TGTGCCACCAAAAAGCGGGGGGATGGTAGAGATACGCAGTATTTT
J: TRBJ2-5; size: few; D: .; V: TRBV11-2; CDR3: CASSLGGSQGETQYF; DNA: TGTGCCAGCAGCTTAGGTGGGAGCCAAGGGGAGACCCAGTACTTC
J: TRBJ2-5; size: .; D: TRBD1; V: TRBV7-9; CDR3: CASSGGQGETQYF; DNA: TGTGCCAGCAGTGGCGGACAGGGGGAGACCCAGTACTTC
J: TRBJ2-2; size: .; D: .; V: TRBV4-3; CDR3: CASSQDVNTGELFF; DNA: TGCGCCAGCAGCCAAGACGTAAACACCGGGGAGCTGTTTTTT
J: TRBJ2-1; size: few; D: TRBD2; V: TRBV9; CDR3: CASSVAGSGGRSSYNEQFF; DNA: TGTGCCAGCAGCGTAGCGGGTAGCGGGGGCCGGAGCTCCTACAATGAGCAGTTCTTC
J: TRBJ2-7; size: .; D: TRBD2; V: TRBV7-2; CDR3: CASSLTARGARSDKRYF; DNA: TGTGCCAGCAGCTTAACGGCGCGGGGGGCGAGATCAGATAAACGGTACTTC
J: TRBJ2-2; size: .; D: TRBD2; V: TRBV28; CDR3: CASSPGLGLGELFF; DNA: TGTGCCAGCAGCCCCGGACTAGGCCTCGGGGAGCTGTTTTTT
J: TRBJ1-5; size: once; D: .; V: TRBV29-1; CDR3: CSVADGNQPQHF; DNA: TGCAGCGTCGCCGACGGGAATCAGCCCCAGCATTTT
J: TRBJ2-7; size: .; D: TRBD1; V: TRBV18; CDR3: CASSRDRGLIGQYF; DNA: TGTGCCAGCTCACGGGACAGGGGGCTTATTGGGCAGTACTTC
J: TRBJ2-1; size: few; D: .; V: TRBV7-9; CDR3: CASSLGGGGLYNEQFF; DNA: TGTGCCAGCAGCCTCGGAGGCGGGGGCCTGTACAATGAGCAGTTCTTC
J: TRBJ2-3; size: few; D: .; V: TRBV28; CDR3: CASSSGGTDTQYF; DNA: TGTGCCAGCAGTTCAGGGGGCACAGATACGCAGTATTTT
J: TRBJ1-2; size: few; D: .; V: TRBV27; CDR3: CATRGGRGLNYGYTF; DNA: TGTGCCACCCGCGGAGGGCGAGGGCTTAACTATGGCTACACCTTC
J: TRBJ2-6; size: .; D: .; V: TRBV4-3; CDR3: CASSPGSGANVLTF; DNA: TGCGCCAGCAGCCCGGGCTCTGGGGCCAACGTCCTGACTTTC
J: TRBJ1-2; size: .; D: TRBD1; V: TRBV2; CDR3: CASSAPGQYNYGYTF; DNA: TGTGCCAGCAGTGCCCCGGGACAGTATAACTATGGCTACACCTTC
J: TRBJ2-7; size: .; D: .; V: TRBV18; CDR3: CASSDGRADEQYF; DNA: TGTGCCAGCTCCGATGGCAGGGCTGACGAGCAGTACTTC
J: TRBJ2-1; size: .; D: TRBD1; V: TRBV14; CDR3: CASSLLWTGRTYNEQFF; DNA: TGTGCCAGCAGCCTTCTTTGGACAGGGAGGACCTACAATGAGCAGTTCTTC
J: TRBJ1-5; size: few; D: .; V: TRBV7-9; CDR3: CASSPRDQPQHF; DNA: TGTGCCAGCAGCCCACGGGATCAGCCCCAGCATTTT
J: TRBJ2-2; size: few; D: TRBD1; V: TRBV5-1; CDR3: CASSSITGQGTGELFF; DNA: TGCGCCAGCAGCTCCATAACGGGACAGGGAACCGGGGAGCTGTTTTTT
J: TRBJ2-5; size: .; D: .; V: TRBV30; CDR3: CAWGGGGRKKTQYF; DNA: TGTGCCTGGGGAGGGGGAGGGCGGAAGAAGACCCAGTACTTC
J: TRBJ2-1; size: .; D: TRBD2; V: TRBV6-4; CDR3: CASSAGGREYNEQFF; DNA: TGTGCCAGCAGTGCGGGCGGGAGGGAGTACAATGAGCAGTTCTTC
J: TRBJ2-1; size: few; D: .; V: TRBV11-3; CDR3: CASSSRRDEQFF; DNA: TGTGCCAGCAGCTCTCGGCGGGATGAGCAGTTCTTC
J: TRBJ1-6; size: .; D: TRBD1; V: TRBV5-1; CDR3: CASSSRTGFVGNSPLHF; DNA: TGCGCCAGCAGCTCCCGGACAGGGTTCGTGGGGAATTCACCCCTCCACTTT
J: TRBJ1-5; size: .; D: TRBD1; V: TRBV4-2; CDR3: CASSQADRAGNQPQHF; DNA: TGTGCCAGCAGCCAAGCAGACAGGGCTGGCAATCAGCCCCAGCATTTT
J: TRBJ1-1; size: few; D: TRBD1; V: TRBV5-1; CDR3: CASTLWDRQNTEAFF; DNA: TGCGCCAGCACCCTCTGGGACAGGCAAAACACTGAAGCTTTCTTT
J: TRBJ2-2; size: .; D: .; V: TRBV5-6; CDR3: CASSSRLNTGELFF; DNA: TGTGCCAGCAGCTCGAGGCTGAACACCGGGGAGCTGTTTTTT
J: TRBJ2-1; size: .; D: .; V: TRBV19; CDR3: CASGTSYSYEQFF; DNA: TGTGCCAGTGGAACTAGCTACAGCTATGAGCAGTTCTTC
J: TRBJ1-1; size: few; D: TRBD1; V: TRBV30; CDR3: CAWSGQGDTEAFF; DNA: TGTGCCTGGAGCGGGCAGGGGGACACTGAAGCTTTCTTT
J: TRBJ2-3; size: .; D: .; V: TRBV10-2; CDR3: CASSEGVAATDTQYF; DNA: TGCGCCAGCAGTGAAGGGGTAGCGGCCACAGATACGCAGTATTTT
J: TRBJ2-5; size: few; D: TRBD2; V: TRBV2; CDR3: CASSELLAGPGTQYF; DNA: TGTGCCAGCAGTGAATTACTAGCGGGCCCCGGGACCCAGTACTTC
J: TRBJ2-7; size: .; D: TRBD1; V: TRBV7-2; CDR3: CASSPRTGAEQYF; DNA: TGTGCCAGCAGCCCGAGGACAGGGGCCGAGCAGTACTTC
J: TRBJ2-7; size: .; D: TRBD2; V: TRBV18; CDR3: CASSPYGLAGSDEQYF; DNA: TGTGCCAGCTCACCCTACGGGCTAGCGGGGAGCGACGAGCAGTACTTC
J: TRBJ2-5; size: few; D: TRBD1; V: TRBV10-3; CDR3: CAITPDRGETQYF; DNA: TGTGCCATCACTCCGGACAGGGGAGAGACCCAGTACTTC